This TCR beta chain derives from a study of T cell responses to AZD1222 COVID-19 vaccine. Using immunoSEQ multiplex PCR, the repertoire was profiled, and TCRdb retains in-frame clones only, with some absent. The profile shows about 150,000 clones, roughly nine tenths of them singletons. Germline CDR1 SGHTA, CDR2 FQGNSA. This CDR3 has 15 residues. Between the trimmed V and J ends, which lost 5 bases and 1 base, there was a span of 12 bases. Source: peripheral blood, taken 28 days after the second AZD1222 dose. This sequence was found in an adult who received the AZD1222 COVID-19 vaccine. The chain employs TRBV7-2 and TRBJ1-3; D possibly corresponds to TRBD1 (6 bases). This chain's CDR3 is CASSLQGWSGNTIYF. The CDR3 nucleotides are TGTGCCAGCAGCCTCCAGGGGTGGTCTGGAAACACCATATATTTT.